The clone carrying this T cell receptor beta chain came up many times. Its specificity is unknown. The data stem from a study of response to subunit inactivated influenza vaccine. One entry per CDR3 protein, called by TCRdb with MiXCR from the RT-PCR reads. Found here are 300,000 to 350,000 distinct CDR3 sequences, roughly a fifth of them singletons; the top ten hold 9.5% to 13%. The ends were cut back, 2 bases at V and 5 bases at J, with 12 bases in the middle. The CDR3 is 14 amino acids. Overall study results and limits: The authors proposed limited new T cell recruitment per seasonal influenza vaccination.

The sequencing used PBMCs from blood, collected about 20 months after vaccination. The TCR was taken from a man aged 50-75 years who received an inactivated influenza vaccine. This chain connects TRBV12-3 or TRBV12-4 to TRBJ2-5; D may match TRBD1 or TRBD2 (7 bases each). In DNA form, the CDR3 reads TGTGCCAGCAGTTTAATTCAGGGGGGGGAGACCCAGTACTTC. Translated, it gives CASSLIQGGETQYF.